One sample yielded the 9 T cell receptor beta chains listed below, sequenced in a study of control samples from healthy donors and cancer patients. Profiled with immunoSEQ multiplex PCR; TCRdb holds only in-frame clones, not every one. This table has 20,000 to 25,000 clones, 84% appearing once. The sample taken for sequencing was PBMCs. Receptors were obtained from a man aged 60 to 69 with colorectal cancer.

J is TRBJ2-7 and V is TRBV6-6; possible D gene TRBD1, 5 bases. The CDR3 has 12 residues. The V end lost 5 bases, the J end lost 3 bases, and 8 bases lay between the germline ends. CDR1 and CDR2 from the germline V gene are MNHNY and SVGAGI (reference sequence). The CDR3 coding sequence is TGTGCCAGCAGTGGGCAGGGCTACGAGCAGTACGTC. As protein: CASSGQGYEQYV.

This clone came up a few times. DNA of the CDR3: TGTGCCTGGGACCCGACAGGGAATGAAAAACTGTTTTTT. It is translated as CAWDPTGNEKLFF. The chain combines TRBV30 with TRBJ1-4; 7 nucleotides agree with TRBD1. This CDR3 comprises 13 residues. Germline values: CDR1 GTSNPN, CDR2 SVGIG (reference sequence). Trimming cost V 5 bases and J 5 bases; bases outside gene matches: 5.

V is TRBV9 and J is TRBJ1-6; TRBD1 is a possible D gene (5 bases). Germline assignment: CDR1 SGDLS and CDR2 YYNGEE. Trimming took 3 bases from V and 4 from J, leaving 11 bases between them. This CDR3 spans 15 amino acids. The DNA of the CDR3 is TGTGCCAGCAGCGATATAGGGGATTATAATTCACCCCTCCACTTT. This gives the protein CASSDIGDYNSPLHF.

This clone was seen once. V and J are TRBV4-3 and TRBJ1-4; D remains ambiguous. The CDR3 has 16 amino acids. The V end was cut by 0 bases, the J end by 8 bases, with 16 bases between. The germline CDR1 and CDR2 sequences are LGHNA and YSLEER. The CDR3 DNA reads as TGCGCCAGCAGCCAAGATTGGCTCCTTAGTGGGGAAAAACTGTTTTTT. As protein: CASSQDWLLSGEKLFF.

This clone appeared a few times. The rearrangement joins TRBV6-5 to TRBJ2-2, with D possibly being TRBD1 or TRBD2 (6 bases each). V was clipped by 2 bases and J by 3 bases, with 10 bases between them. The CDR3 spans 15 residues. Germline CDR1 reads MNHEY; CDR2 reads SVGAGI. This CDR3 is CASSYGGGYTGELFF. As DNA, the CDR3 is TGTGCCAGCAGTTACGGAGGGGGATACACCGGGGAGCTGTTTTTT.

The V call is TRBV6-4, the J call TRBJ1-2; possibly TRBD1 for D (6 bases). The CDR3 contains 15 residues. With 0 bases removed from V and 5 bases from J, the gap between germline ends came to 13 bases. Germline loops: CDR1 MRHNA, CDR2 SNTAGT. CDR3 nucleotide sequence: TGTGCCAGCAGTGACTCACAGGGCAGGCGGTATGGCTACACCTTC. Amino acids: CASSDSQGRRYGYTF.

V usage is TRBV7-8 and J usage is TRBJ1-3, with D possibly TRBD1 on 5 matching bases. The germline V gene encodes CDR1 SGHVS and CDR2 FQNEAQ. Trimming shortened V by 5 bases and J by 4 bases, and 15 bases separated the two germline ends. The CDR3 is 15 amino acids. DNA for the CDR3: TGTGCCAGCAGCGTCCGGGACGTTTCGGGAAACACCATATATTTT. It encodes CASSVRDVSGNTIYF.

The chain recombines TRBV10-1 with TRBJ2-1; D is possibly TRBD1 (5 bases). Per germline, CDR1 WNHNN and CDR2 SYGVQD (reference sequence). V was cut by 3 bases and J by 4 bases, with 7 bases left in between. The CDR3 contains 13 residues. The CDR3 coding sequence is TGCGCCAGCAGTGATGGGGCATACAATGAGCAGTTCTTC. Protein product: CASSDGAYNEQFF.

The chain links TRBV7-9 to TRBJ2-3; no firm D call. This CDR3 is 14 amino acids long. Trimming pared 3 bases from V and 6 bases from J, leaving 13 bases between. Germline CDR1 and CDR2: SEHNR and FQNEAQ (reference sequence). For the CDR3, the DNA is TGTGCCAGCAGCTTTCTCACCAGCCCCGATACGCAGTATTTT. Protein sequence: CASSFLTSPDTQYF.